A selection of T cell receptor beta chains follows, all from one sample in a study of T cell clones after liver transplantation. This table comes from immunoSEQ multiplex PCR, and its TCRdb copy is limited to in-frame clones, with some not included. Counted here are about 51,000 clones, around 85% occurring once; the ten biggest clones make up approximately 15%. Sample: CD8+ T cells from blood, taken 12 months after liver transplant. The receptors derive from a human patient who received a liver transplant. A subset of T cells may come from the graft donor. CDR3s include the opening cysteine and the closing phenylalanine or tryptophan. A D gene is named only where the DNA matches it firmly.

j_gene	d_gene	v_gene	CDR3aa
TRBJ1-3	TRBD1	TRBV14	CASSRPGQGNTIYF
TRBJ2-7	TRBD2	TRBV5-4	CASSLGLAGAYEQYF
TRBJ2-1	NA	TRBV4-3	CASSQVGAHGPTADEQFF
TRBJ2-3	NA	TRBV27	CASSPRPFRQGTDTQYF
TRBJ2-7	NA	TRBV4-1	CASSQVTARISEQYF
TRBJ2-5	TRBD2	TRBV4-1	CASSQDLSLAEETQYF
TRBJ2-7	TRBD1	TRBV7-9	CASSLTDRVEQYF
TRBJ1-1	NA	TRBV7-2	CASSIRIHNTEAFF
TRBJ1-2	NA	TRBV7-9	CASSGQGGYTF
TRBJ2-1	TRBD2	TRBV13	CASSFPSGRDYEQFF
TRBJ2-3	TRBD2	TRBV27	CASRTSGMDTQYF
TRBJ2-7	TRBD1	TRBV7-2	CASSLAAGGNEQYF
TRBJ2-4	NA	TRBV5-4	CASSSGLAKNIQYF
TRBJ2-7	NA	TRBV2	CASIPKWQGSYEQYF
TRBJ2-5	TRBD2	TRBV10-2	CATGLAGWETQYF
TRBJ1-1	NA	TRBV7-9	CASSLGGQGVNTEAFF
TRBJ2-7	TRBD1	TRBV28	CASSLTRTGKSYEQYF
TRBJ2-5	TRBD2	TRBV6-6	CASSYTSSGSQETQYF
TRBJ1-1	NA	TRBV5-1	CASSVSEMNTEAFF
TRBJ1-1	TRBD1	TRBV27	CASRPTGFNEAFF
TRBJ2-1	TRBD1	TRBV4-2	CASSRGKGADIVEQFF
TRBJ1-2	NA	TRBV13	CASSFGDYYGYTF
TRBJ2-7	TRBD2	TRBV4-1	CASSALAGGYEQYF
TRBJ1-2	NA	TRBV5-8	CASSLSGLGYGYTF
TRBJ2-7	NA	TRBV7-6	CASSLGQSSYEQYF
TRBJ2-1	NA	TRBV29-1	CSVSFRLDEQFF
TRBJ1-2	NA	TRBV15	CATSVGGADYGYTF
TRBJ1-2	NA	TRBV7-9	CASSGLRESYGYTF
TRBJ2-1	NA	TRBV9	CASSVEYNEQFF
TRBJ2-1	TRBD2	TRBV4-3	CASRDGLAGGYNEQFF
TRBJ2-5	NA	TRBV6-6	CATSEGEETQYF
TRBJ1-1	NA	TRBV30	CAWRGGHEAFF
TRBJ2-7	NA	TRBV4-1	CASSSNPGEYEQYF
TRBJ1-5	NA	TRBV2	CASSDYWGSNQPQHF
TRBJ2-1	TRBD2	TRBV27	CATGLVSYNEQFF
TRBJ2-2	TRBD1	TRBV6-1	CASIARDRYTGELFF
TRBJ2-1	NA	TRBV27	CASSPLGSSYNEQFF
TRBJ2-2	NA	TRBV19	CATGPKQGLNTGELFF
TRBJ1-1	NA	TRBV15	CATSSTEGNTEAFF
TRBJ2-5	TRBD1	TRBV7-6	CASRTGDQETQYF
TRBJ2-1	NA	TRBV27	CASSSGNEQFF
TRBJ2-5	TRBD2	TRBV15	CATSRDRASGSETQYF
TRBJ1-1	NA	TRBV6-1	CASSVPGGEAFF
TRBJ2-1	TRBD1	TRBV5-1	CASSFPGTGGSSYNEQFF